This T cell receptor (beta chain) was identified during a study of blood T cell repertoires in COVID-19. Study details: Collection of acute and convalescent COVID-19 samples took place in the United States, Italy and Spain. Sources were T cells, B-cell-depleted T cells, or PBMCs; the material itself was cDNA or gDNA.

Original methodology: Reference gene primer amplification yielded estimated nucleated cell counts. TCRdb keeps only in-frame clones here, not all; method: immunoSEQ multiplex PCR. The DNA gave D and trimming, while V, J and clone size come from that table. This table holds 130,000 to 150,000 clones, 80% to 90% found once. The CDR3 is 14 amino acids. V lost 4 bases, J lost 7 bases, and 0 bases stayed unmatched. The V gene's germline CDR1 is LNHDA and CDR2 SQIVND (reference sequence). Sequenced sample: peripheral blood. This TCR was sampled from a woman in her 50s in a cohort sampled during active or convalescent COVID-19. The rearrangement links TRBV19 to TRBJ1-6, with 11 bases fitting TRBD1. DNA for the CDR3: TGTGCCAGTAGTAGGGACAGGGGGAATTCACCCCTCCACTTT. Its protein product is CASSRDRGNSPLHF. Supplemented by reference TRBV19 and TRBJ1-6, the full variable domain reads DGGITQSPKYLFRKEGQNVTLSCEQNLNHDAMYWYRQDPGQGLRLIYYSQIVNDFQKGDIAEGYSVSREKKESFPLTVTSAQKNPTAFYLCASSRDRGNSPLHFGNGTRLTVT.